A single sample is the source of the 12 T cell receptor beta chains below, sequenced in a study of blood T cell repertoires in COVID-19. Clones were sequenced by immunoSEQ multiplex PCR, and TCRdb holds only the in-frame ones, with some missing. The sample carries roughly 220,000 clones, 84% recorded once. Source material: PBMCs or T cells enriched from blood (not recorded which). The source is a woman aged 40 to 50 who had recovered from COVID-19.

The V gene is TRBV27, the J gene TRBJ2-3; 9 bases match TRBD2. Germline assignment: CDR1 MNHEY and CDR2 SMNVEV (reference sequence). The J segment lost 1 base and the V segment lost 3 bases, leaving 2 bases of the junction unmatched. The CDR3 extends over 15 amino acids. CDR3 DNA: TGTGCCAGCAGTTTGGCTAGCGGGGGCACAGATACGCAGTATTTT. Translating gives CASSLASGGTDTQYF.

This chain links TRBV5-6 with TRBJ2-7, with 7 bases fitting TRBD1. The CDR3 totals 14 residues. Germline V gene data show CDR1 as SGHDT and CDR2 as YYEEEE. The V and J ends lost 0 bases and 2 bases, in that order; junction bases with no gene match: 2. DNA of the CDR3: TGTGCCAGCAGCTTGGTTGGGACAGCCTACGAGCAGTACTTC. Its translation: CASSLVGTAYEQYF.

This chain joins TRBV30 and TRBJ1-5, with 9 bases aligning to TRBD1. Germline CDR1 and CDR2: GTSNPN and SVGIG (reference sequence). This CDR3 comprises 14 residues. J lost 1 base, V lost 4 bases, and 2 bases had no gene match. The CDR3 nucleotides read TGTGCCTGGAAGACAGGGGGGAGCAATCAGCCCCAGCATTTT. This codes for CAWKTGGSNQPQHF.

The CDR3 sequence: CASSYSFSDSGNTIYF. The CDR3 DNA is TGTGCCAGCAGTTACTCGTTCAGCGACTCTGGAAACACCATATATTTT. The chain couples TRBV6-5 to TRBJ1-3; D gene unclear. Germline assignment: CDR1 MNHEY and CDR2 SVGAGI. The V and J ends lost 0 bases and 0 bases respectively, with 9 bases between them. The CDR3 totals 16 residues.

In this sample, this clone turned up a few times. In DNA form, the CDR3 reads TGTGCCAGCAGTTACAGGGACCTTGGCTACACCTTC. Translation gives CASSYRDLGYTF. The chain carries TRBV12-3 or TRBV12-4 and TRBJ1-2, with a possible D match to TRBD1 (6 bases). Trimming took off 4 bases at V and 7 bases at J, with 10 bases between the two ends. The CDR3 length is 12 residues.

This chain connects TRBV10-1 to TRBJ1-1; TRBD1 matches 7 bases. The CDR3 runs to 16 residues. Germline V lookup: CDR1 WNHNN, CDR2 SYGVQD (reference sequence). With V trimmed by 3 bases and J by 0 bases, 7 bases remained unmatched. CDR3 nucleotides: TGCGCCAGCAGTGATTCCGGGACAGTGATGAACACTGAAGCTTTCTTT. Translated: CASSDSGTVMNTEAFF.

The rearrangement uses TRBV12-3 or TRBV12-4 and TRBJ1-1; D unresolved. V was clipped by 4 bases and J by 5 bases, with 11 bases between them. The CDR3 sequence is 13 residues long. In nucleotides, the CDR3 is TGTGCCAGCAGTTCAGTTAGCGGTACTGAAGCTTTCTTT. It codes for CASSSVSGTEAFF.

This chain links TRBV18 with TRBJ2-5; 10 bases agree with TRBD2. Germline CDR1 and CDR2: KGHSH and LQKENI. V was pared by 3 bases and J by 5 bases, with 3 bases of the junction left unmatched. This CDR3 has 14 amino acids. For the CDR3, the DNA is TGTGCCAGCTCACCCATAGCGGGAGGTGAGACCCAGTACTTC. This encodes CASSPIAGGETQYF.

The V and J genes are TRBV29-1 and TRBJ1-3, with D maybe TRBD1 (6 bases). CDR1 SQVTM and CDR2 ANQGSEA come from the germline V gene. The CDR3 length is 12 residues. V was trimmed by 7 bases and J by 8 bases, leaving 15 bases between them. This CDR3 reads CSARGGSYTIYF. The CDR3 DNA reads TGCAGCGCAAGGGGGGGTAGCTACACCATATATTTT.

The gene calls are TRBV9 and TRBJ2-1; perhaps TRBD1 as D (6 bases). Germline V gene lookup returns CDR1 SGDLS and CDR2 YYNGEE. Trimming stripped 0 bases from V and 6 bases from J, with 13 bases between. The CDR3 runs to 15 residues. CDR3 nucleotides: TGTGCCAGCAGCGTAGTTGGGACAAATCGCAATGAGCAGTTCTTC. The encoded protein is CASSVVGTNRNEQFF. The full variable domain, with the rest looked up from reference TRBV9 and TRBJ2-1, is DSGVTQTPKHLITATGQRVTLRCSPRSGDLSVYWYQQSLDQGLQFLIQYYNGEERAKGNILERFSAQQFPDLHSELNLSSLELGDSALYFCASSVVGTNRNEQFFGPGTRLTVL.

The gene calls are TRBV7-9 and TRBJ1-6; 8 positions match TRBD1. The length of the CDR3 is 15 residues. The germline gives CDR1 SEHNR, CDR2 FQNEAQ (reference sequence). With V trimmed by 5 bases and J by 10 bases, 10 bases remained unmatched. The CDR3: CASSSSRGRVSPLHF. In DNA form, the CDR3 reads TGTGCCAGCAGCAGCTCCAGGGGGCGGGTATCACCCCTCCACTTT.

V is TRBV10-3 and J is TRBJ2-2, with 12 bases fitting TRBD2. Germline V gene data show CDR1 as ENHRY and CDR2 as SYGVKD. This CDR3 is 17 amino acids long. V trimming: 2 bases; J trimming: 4 bases; junction bases outside the gene matches: 5. The CDR3 loop reads CAISETATSGSTGELFF. In DNA form, the CDR3 reads TGTGCCATCAGTGAGACCGCGACTAGCGGGAGCACCGGGGAGCTGTTTTTT.